The 4 T cell receptor beta chains given below trace back to one sample, sequenced in a study of Ad26.COV2.S vaccination and SARS-CoV-2 variants. Produced via immunoSEQ multiplex PCR; TCRdb's table is partial and in-frame only. Here the sample spans 410,000 or so clones, 92% being singletons. The sample's treatment: 15 to 20 received Ad26.COV2.S at low or high dose, single or two shots; five or six received placebo; per-sample allocation not given. Sampling took place 63 days after the first vaccine or placebo injection. The starting material was peripheral blood, obtained in a trial of Ad26.COV2.S vaccine versus placebo. Receptors originate from a person aged 18-60 years who received the Ad26.COV2.S COVID-19 vaccine or a placebo.

V gene TRBV3-1 (or the pseudogene TRBV3-2) combines with J gene TRBJ2-2; no firm D call. The ends were cut back, 4 bases at V and 7 bases at J, with 19 bases in the middle. Germline-derived CDR1 and CDR2 are LGHDT and YNNKEL (reference sequence). The CDR3 spans 16 residues. The CDR3 coding sequence is TGTGCCAGCAGCCCTCTTATACAAAAGGGTTACGGGGAGCTGTTTTTT. Its translation: CASSPLIQKGYGELFF.

The V and J genes are TRBV6-5 and TRBJ2-1; D not resolved. The CDR3 runs 14 residues. Germline V gives CDR1 MNHEY, CDR2 SVGAGI. Trimming left V 2 bases short and J 1 base short, with 6 bases between. As DNA, the CDR3 is TGTGCCAGCAGTTACAGCTATTCCTACAATGAGCAGTTCTTC. Its translation is CASSYSYSYNEQFF.

The chain links TRBV19 to TRBJ1-6, with a weak D call TRBD1 (6 bases). The CDR3 spans 15 residues. The V end lost 3 bases, the J end lost 7 bases, and 13 bases lay between the germline ends. Per the germline V gene, CDR1 is LNHDA and CDR2 is SQIVND (reference sequence). CDR3 loop: CASSIQDRQNSPLHF. CDR3 nucleotides: TGTGCCAGTAGTATCCAGGACAGACAAAATTCACCCCTCCACTTT. Looking up the rest from reference TRBV19 and TRBJ1-6 gives the full variable domain: DGGITQSPKYLFRKEGQNVTLSCEQNLNHDAMYWYRQDPGQGLRLIYYSQIVNDFQKGDIAEGYSVSREKKESFPLTVTSAQKNPTAFYLCASSIQDRQNSPLHFGNGTRLTVT.

The V gene is TRBV5-4, the J gene TRBJ2-3; TRBD2 agrees at 11 bases. CDR1 and CDR2 from the germline V gene are SGHNT and YYREEE (reference sequence). This CDR3 region has 16 residues. V was clipped by 0 bases and J by 8 bases; unmatched bases: 8. CDR3 amino acids: CASSLALAGGPGTQYF. The CDR3 bases are TGTGCCAGCAGCTTGGCGTTAGCGGGGGGGCCGGGTACGCAGTATTTT.